This T cell receptor beta chain is from a study of cytomegalovirus exposure and HLA in healthy donors. At the level of the study: In terms of ancestry, the Caucasian-associated cluster contained about four fifths of the approximately 400 genotyped donors.

Notes on this clone: Its specificity is not known.

The CDR3 spans 15 residues. V lost 0 bases, J lost 1 base, and 10 bases lay in between. The germline gives CDR1 LGHNA, CDR2 YSLEER. Regarding the study as a whole: About 87% or about 30% of the time was how often most TCR beta V segments were productive, according to an earlier analysis. On later analysis, the bulk of CMV-associated TCR beta chains appeared to be HLA-restricted. Accurate predictions that matched the HLA-A and HLA-B alleles of most subjects were reportedly made from TCR beta sequences.

Both 60 Vbeta primers and 13 Jbeta primers went into the PCR. Method: immunoSEQ multiplex PCR; TCRdb's copy keeps in-frame clones and lacks some. Of around 160,000 clones in the sample, around four fifths were seen once. The TCR sequence derives from a male donor in good health and CMV-seronegative. The chain employs TRBV4-3 and TRBJ2-7; D not resolved. Input material: PBMCs. CDR3 coding DNA: TGCGCCAGCAGCCAAGATCGTAGTAGTTCCTACGAGCAGTACTTC. Amino acids: CASSQDRSSSYEQYF.